This T cell receptor (beta chain) appears in the sequencing data of a study of T cell clones after liver transplantation (dated by TCRdb to between 2018 and 2021). In terms of the full investigation: Samples were obtained from ITN030ST, a randomized trial in which withdrawal of immunosuppression was attempted within 2 years of liver transplantation. Donor-reactive T cell clones were identified by TCRbeta sequencing following a pre-transplant mixed lymphocyte reaction and were subsequently tracked in post-transplant blood. Third party-reactive TCRbeta sequences were also identified from pre-transplant MLRs to serve as an antigen-independent comparator for donor-reactive sequences. Of the eight recipients, three were HCV-positive, while the remaining recipients had been transplanted for non-autoimmune, non-viral indications. No induction therapy was given to the subjects, and standard immunosuppression was administered until randomization at 12-24 months post-transplant. Tolerance was defined as complete immunosuppression withdrawal for at least one year with no rise in liver enzymes beyond twice the upper limit of normal. Blood samples were collected pre-transplant, pre-randomization before withdrawal, and post-randomization after either full withdrawal or failed withdrawal. Of the 8 liver transplant recipients making up the studied cohort, 3 were classified as tolerant and 5 as non-tolerant. Paper-wide results and their limitations: In 5 of 8 subjects, regardless of tolerance or HCV status, circulating donor-reactive CD4 TCRbeta sequences dropped significantly post-transplant. In two subjects, low numbers of available donor cells limited the measurable donor-reactive repertoire. Once repertoire turnover was taken into account, donor-reactive detection showed a significant reduction for CD4 in 7 of 8 subjects and for CD8 in 8 of 8. Donor-reactive sequences declined more than third party-reactive ones, suggesting partial antigen-specific deletion unrelated to withdrawal success. The conclusions were considered preliminary, being limited by small, heterogeneous patient numbers and non-standardized post-transplant time points. Because allograft tissue specimens were not available, migration of donor-reactive T cells into the graft, rather than deletion, may have occurred.

CDR1 and CDR2 were assigned from the germline V gene as SGHRS and YFSETQ. Including cysteine and phenylalanine, the CDR3 has 13 amino acids. The kept DNA is CDR3 alone, 39 bases in frame from the first base. V is trimmed back by 4 bases and J by 3 bases, and the junction contains 2 bases that no gene match accounts for. The time point tag for this specimen amounts to: pre-transplant. Unstimulated PBMCs, after thawing, were stained for CD3, CD4 and CD8 and then FACS-sorted into CD3+CD4+ and CD3+CD8+ populations. All 8 studied subjects were randomized to immunosuppression withdrawal. The Qiagen DNeasy Blood and Tissue Kit was used for isolation of genomic DNA. About this clone: Its antigen is still unknown. Base qualities are missing; no much larger clone stands one base away.

Frozen genomic DNA underwent high-throughput TCRbeta CDR3 sequencing by immunoSEQ, including PCR amplification, mapping, bias correction and internal controls. The published analysis was carried out like this. Only productive rearrangements were retained, with each unique TCRbeta sequence defined by its CDR3 nucleotide sequence together with its V and J gene. Donor-reactive sequences required at least 5-fold expansion in CFSE-low cells versus unstimulated pre-transplant cells and at least 0.01% frequency. Minimum frequency thresholds were set for each subject based on the unstimulated sample with the lowest template count, ensuring at least 90% detection power. Jensen-Shannon divergence between the top 1000 TCRbeta sequences post- versus pre-transplant served as the measure of repertoire turnover. Two-sided Fisher's exact tests were used to test for changes in the detection of donor-reactive sequences. Entries here come from immuneACCESS through TCRdb and include only in-frame sequences with V and J called. Some clones fail to appear in such tables; in the studies checked, an unresolved V gene covers under half of the shortfall, and the cause of the remainder is unknown. V and J calls and clone size are given by that table; D and trimming were obtained from the DNA. The sample table records nearly 55,000 clones; roughly 84% of these occur just once. The ten largest clones add up to about 8.5% of the sample.

The source is a human donor who received a liver transplant. This sample comprised CD4+ T cells from blood, obtained before liver transplant. The chain uses TRBV5-1 and TRBJ2-7, and TRBD1 matches 9 of the central bases. CDR3 protein: CASSPTGGYEQYF. The DNA reads as follows: TGCGCCAGCAGCCCGACAGGGGGCTACGAGCAGTACTTC. Extended through the reference TRBV5-1 and TRBJ2-7 proteins, this CDR3 yields the full variable domain: KAGVTQTPRYLIKTRGQQVTLSCSPISGHRSVSWYQQTPGQGLQFLFEYFSETQRNKGNFPGRFSGRQFSNSRSEMNVSTLELGDSALYLCASSPTGGYEQYFGPGTRLTVT.